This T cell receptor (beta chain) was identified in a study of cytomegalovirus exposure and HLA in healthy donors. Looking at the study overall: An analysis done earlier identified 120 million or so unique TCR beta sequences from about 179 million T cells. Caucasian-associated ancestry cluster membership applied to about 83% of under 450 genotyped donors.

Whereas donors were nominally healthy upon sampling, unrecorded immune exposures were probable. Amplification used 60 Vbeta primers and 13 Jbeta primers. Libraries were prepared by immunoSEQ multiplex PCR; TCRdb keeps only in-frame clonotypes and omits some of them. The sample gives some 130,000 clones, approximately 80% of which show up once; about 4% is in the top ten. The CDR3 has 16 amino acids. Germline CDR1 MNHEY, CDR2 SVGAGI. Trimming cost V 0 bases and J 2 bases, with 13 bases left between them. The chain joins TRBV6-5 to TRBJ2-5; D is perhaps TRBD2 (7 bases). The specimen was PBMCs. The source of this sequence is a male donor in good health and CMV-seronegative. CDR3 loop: CASSYSRGATQETQYF. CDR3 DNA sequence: TGTGCCAGCAGTTACTCTCGGGGGGCTACTCAAGAGACCCAGTACTTC.